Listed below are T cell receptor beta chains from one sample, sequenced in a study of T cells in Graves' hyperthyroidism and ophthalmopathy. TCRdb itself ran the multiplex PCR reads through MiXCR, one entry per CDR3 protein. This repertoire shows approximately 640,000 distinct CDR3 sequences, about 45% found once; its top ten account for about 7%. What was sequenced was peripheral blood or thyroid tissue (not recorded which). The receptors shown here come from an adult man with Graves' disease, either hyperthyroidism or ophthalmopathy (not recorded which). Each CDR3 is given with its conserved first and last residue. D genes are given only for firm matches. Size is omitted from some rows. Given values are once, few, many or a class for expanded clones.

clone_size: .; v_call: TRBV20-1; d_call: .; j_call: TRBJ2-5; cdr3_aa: CSAGPQPQYF; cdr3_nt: TGCAGTGCTGGTCCCCAGCCCCAGTACTTC
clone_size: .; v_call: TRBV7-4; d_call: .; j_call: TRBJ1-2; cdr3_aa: CASSLGITRDGYSYTF; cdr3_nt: TGTGCCAGCAGTTTAGGTATTACCAGGGACGGCTATAGCTACACCTTC
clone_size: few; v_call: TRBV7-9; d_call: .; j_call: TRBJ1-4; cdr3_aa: CASSLDSLGEKLFF; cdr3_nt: TGTGCCAGCAGCCTGGACAGCCTGGGAGAAAAACTGTTTTTT
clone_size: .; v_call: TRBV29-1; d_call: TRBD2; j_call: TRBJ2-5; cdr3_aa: CSAGGAGGTRETQYF; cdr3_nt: TGCAGCGCCGGGGGGGCGGGAGGTACGCGGGAGACCCAGTACTTC
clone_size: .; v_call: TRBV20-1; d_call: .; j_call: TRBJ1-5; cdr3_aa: CSARDRIGDQPQHF; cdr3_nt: TGCAGTGCTAGAGATCGTATTGGGGATCAGCCCCAGCATTTT
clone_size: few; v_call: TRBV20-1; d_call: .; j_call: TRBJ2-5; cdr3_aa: CSARDLQGKRETQYF; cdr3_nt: TGCAGTGCTAGAGATCTTCAGGGCAAGAGGGAGACCCAGTACTTC
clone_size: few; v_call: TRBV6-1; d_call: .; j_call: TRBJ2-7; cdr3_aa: CASSYERWDSTSYEQYF; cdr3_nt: TGTGCCAGCAGTTACGAAAGATGGGACTCAACCTCTTACGAGCAGTACTTC
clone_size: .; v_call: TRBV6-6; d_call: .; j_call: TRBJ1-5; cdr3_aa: CASSYSRADGNQPQHF; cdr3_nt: TGTGCCAGCAGTTACTCTAGGGCAGATGGCAATCAGCCCCAGCATTTT
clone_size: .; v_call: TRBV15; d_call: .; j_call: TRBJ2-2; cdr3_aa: CATSREGITGELFF; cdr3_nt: TGTGCCACCAGCAGAGAGGGGATCACCGGGGAGCTGTTTTTT
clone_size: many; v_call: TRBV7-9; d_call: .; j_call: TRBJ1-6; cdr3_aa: CASSEEGLSPLHF; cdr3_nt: TGTGCCAGCAGCGAGGAGGGTCTCTCACCCCTCCACTTT
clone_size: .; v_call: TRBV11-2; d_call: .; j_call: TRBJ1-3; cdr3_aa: CASSQGETRGNTIYF; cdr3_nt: TGCGCCAGCAGCCAGGGAGAAACTAGGGGAAACACCATATATTTT
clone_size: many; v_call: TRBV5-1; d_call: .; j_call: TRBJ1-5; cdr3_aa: CASSLQDNWPQHF; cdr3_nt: TGCGCCAGCAGCTTGCAGGATAATTGGCCCCAGCATTTT
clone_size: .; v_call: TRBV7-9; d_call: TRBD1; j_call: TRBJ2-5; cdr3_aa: CASSADRGGETQYF; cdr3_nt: TGTGCCAGCAGCGCAGACAGGGGCGGGGAGACCCAGTACTTC
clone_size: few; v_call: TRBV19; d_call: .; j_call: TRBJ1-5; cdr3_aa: CASSIQGISNQPQHF; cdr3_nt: TGTGCCAGTAGTATACAGGGCATTAGCAATCAGCCCCAGCATTTT
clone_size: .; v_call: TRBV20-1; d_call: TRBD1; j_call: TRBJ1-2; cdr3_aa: CSARPAGGHYGYTF; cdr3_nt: TGCAGTGCTAGACCCGCAGGGGGCCACTATGGCTACACCTTC
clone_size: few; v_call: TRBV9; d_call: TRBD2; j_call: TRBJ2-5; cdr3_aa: CASSLTSGTHQETQYF; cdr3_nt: TGTGCCAGCAGCTTGACTAGCGGGACACACCAAGAGACCCAGTACTTC
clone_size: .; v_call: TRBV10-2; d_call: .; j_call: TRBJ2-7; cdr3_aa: CASSEGGQGISYEQYF; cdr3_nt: TGCGCCAGCAGTGAAGGGGGGCAGGGGATCTCCTACGAGCAGTACTTC
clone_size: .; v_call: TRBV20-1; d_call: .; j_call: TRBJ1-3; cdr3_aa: CSAGGVTIYF; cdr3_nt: TGCAGTGCGGGAGGGGTCACCATATATTTT
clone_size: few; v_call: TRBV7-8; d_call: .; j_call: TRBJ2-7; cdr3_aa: CASSQATTAGASYEQYF; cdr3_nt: TGTGCCAGCAGCCAAGCTACGACCGCAGGGGCCAGCTACGAGCAGTACTTC
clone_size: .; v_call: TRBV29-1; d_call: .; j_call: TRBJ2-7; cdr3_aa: CSVGTGASGAYEQYF; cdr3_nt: TGCAGCGTGGGGACAGGGGCTAGCGGGGCCTACGAGCAGTACTTC
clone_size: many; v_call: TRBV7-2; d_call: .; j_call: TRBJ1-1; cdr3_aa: CASSLGPSTEAFF; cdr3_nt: TGTGCCAGCAGCTTAGGCCCGAGCACTGAAGCTTTCTTT
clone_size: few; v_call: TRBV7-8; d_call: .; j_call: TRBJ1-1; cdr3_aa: CASSSGTGAFF; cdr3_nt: TGTGCCAGCAGCTCTGGAACAGGGGCTTTCTTT
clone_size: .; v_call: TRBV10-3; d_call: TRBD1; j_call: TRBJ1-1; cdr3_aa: CAISEDLPGQGETEAFF; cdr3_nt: TGTGCCATCAGTGAGGACCTTCCGGGACAGGGAGAAACTGAAGCTTTCTTT